The next 5 T cell receptor beta chains were all read from a single sample in a study of cytomegalovirus exposure and HLA in healthy donors. Vbeta (60) and Jbeta (13) primers were used in the PCR. TCRdb keeps only in-frame clones here, not all; method: immunoSEQ multiplex PCR. This table has 180,000 or so clones, 9.5% appearing once. Material: PBMCs. The receptors come from a woman aged 25 to 39 in good health and CMV-seropositive.

In this sample, this clone turned up a few times. The chain carries TRBV6-1 and TRBJ2-7, with D possibly being TRBD2 (5 bases). The CDR3 consists of 17 residues. Trimming pared 2 bases from V and 0 bases from J, leaving 17 bases between. CDR1 is MNHNS, CDR2 SASEGT, per germline. Here the CDR3 DNA reads TGTGCCAGCAGTGAATTAAGTATCGGGGTCTCCTCCTACGAGCAGTACTTC. Its translation: CASSELSIGVSSYEQYF.

In this sample, this clone turned up a few times. This chain uses TRBV6-5 with TRBJ1-1, with 10 bases fitting TRBD1. Trimming removed 5 bases from V and 4 bases from J; junction bases left unmatched: 1. The CDR3 is 13 residues long. Looked up from germline, CDR1 is MNHEY and CDR2 is SVGAGI. This chain's CDR3 is CASSRTGGTEAFF. In DNA, the CDR3 is TGTGCCAGCAGTCGGACAGGGGGCACTGAAGCTTTCTTT.

As DNA, the CDR3 is TGTGCCAGCAGTACCCAACCGGGACAGTGGACCTACGAGCAGTACTTC. It codes for CASSTQPGQWTYEQYF. The chain links TRBV2 to TRBJ2-5; 7 bases align to TRBD1. With the DNA end fitting TRBJ2-7 better, the J assignment may be wrong. The CDR3 runs 16 residues. Germline-derived CDR1 and CDR2 are SNHLY and FYNNEI.

In this sample, this clone turned up a few times. This chain links TRBV18 with TRBJ2-7; TRBD2 might be the D (6 bases). The CDR3 is 15 residues long. V was clipped by 6 bases and J by 4 bases, with 19 bases between them. Per germline, CDR1 KGHSH and CDR2 LQKENI. The CDR3: CASSPSLGGRYEQYF. CDR3 nucleotide sequence: TGTGCCAGCTCGCCGTCCTTGGGGGGTCGGTACGAGCAGTACTTC.

V and J are TRBV2 and TRBJ1-2; D is unresolved. Germline values: CDR1 SNHLY, CDR2 FYNNEI. Trimming left V 7 bases short and J 1 base short, with 19 bases between. The CDR3 has 16 amino acids. The CDR3 spells CASTRETSINNYGYTF. For the CDR3, the DNA is TGTGCCAGCACTCGGGAGACTTCCATTAATAACTATGGCTACACCTTC.